Given below is one TCR beta chain in context. The CDR3 length is 17 residues. J lost 6 bases, V lost 5 bases, and 17 bases had no gene match. Germline V CDR1 and CDR2: ENHRY, SYGVKD. Documented treatment: oral pan-JAK inhibitor, 5-10 mg twice daily. The data are from a study of CD8+ T cells in alopecia areata. Reverse transcribed after extraction, RNA yielded cDNA as the sequencing template. Profiled with immunoSEQ multiplex PCR; TCRdb holds only in-frame clones, not every one. The sample lists 170,000 or so clones, less than 70% occurring once. The V gene is TRBV10-3, the J gene TRBJ2-3; 7 bases are shared with TRBD2. The source of this sequence is a human donor with alopecia areata. The source was CD8+ T cells sorted from blood, collected at week 24, from a patient treated with tofacitinib. The CDR3 nucleotides are TGTGCCATCAGTCCCGGGACTACCGGTAGTTTTTTGGATACGCAGTATTTT. Its protein is CAISPGTTGSFLDTQYF.